The rows below give T cell receptor beta chains drawn from one sample of a study of monozygotic twins with inflammatory bowel disease. TCRdb re-called the 5' RACE reads and catalogs CDR3 proteins one per entry, DNA excluded. The sample has about 380,000 distinct CDR3 sequences. Sequencing was done on a sample of blood. Receptors were obtained from a human donor with ulcerative colitis or Crohn's disease, or a healthy co-twin of an affected twin (not recorded which). Both conserved end residues are part of each CDR3.

j_call v_call cdr3_aa
TRBJ2-7 TRBV14 CASSHDENPSREQYF
TRBJ1-2 TRBV6-2/TRBV6-3 CASSQARSRDTF
TRBJ1-5 TRBV28 CASTPTPGKDQPQHF
TRBJ2-7 TRBV29-1 CSVEGQGIYEQYF
TRBJ2-1 TRBV7-2 CASSLVYQNEQFF
TRBJ2-2 TRBV6-2/TRBV6-3 CASRGSGRATGELFF
TRBJ2-3 TRBV30 CAWSALDGGPGTDTQYF
TRBJ2-3 TRBV7-2 CASSSSGGTYTQYF
TRBJ2-5 TRBV5-1 CASRQTVTVQETQYF
TRBJ1-4 TRBV5-4 CASRTGGGEKLFF
TRBJ2-2 TRBV15 CATSPSRRGATGELFF
TRBJ2-3 TRBV12-3/TRBV12-4 CASSFFRDTQYF
TRBJ2-4 TRBV11-2 CASSPGPKNIQYF
TRBJ1-2 TRBV9 CASSPRRINYGYTF
TRBJ2-3 TRBV12-5 CASGPGTSSLLDTQYF
TRBJ2-7 TRBV12-3/TRBV12-4 CASRKAGTYYEQYF
TRBJ1-2 TRBV12-3/TRBV12-4 CASSFRGTYTVNYGYTF
TRBJ2-1 TRBV29-1 CSVEGDRYNEQFF
TRBJ1-5 TRBV12-3/TRBV12-4 CASTRDRNSNQPQHF
TRBJ2-2 TRBV6-2/TRBV6-3 CASSRALGTGELFF
TRBJ1-2 TRBV7-3 CASSFNRVDGYTF
TRBJ2-1 TRBV28 CASTPGRGMVHEQFF
TRBJ1-1 TRBV20-1 CSARSRVGDTEAFF
TRBJ1-2 TRBV4-3 CASSQDLGEHPRGYGYTF
TRBJ2-5 TRBV20-1 CSANQGVFETQYF
TRBJ1-1 TRBV4-3 CASSQTRTGYLAFF
TRBJ1-5 TRBV20-1 CSARGTSGQPQHF
TRBJ2-1 TRBV5-1 CASSLSGGAVNEQFF
TRBJ2-2 TRBV5-1 CASSWGGQTGELFF
TRBJ2-4 TRBV28 CASSLPNLAKNIQYF
TRBJ2-5 TRBV5-1 CASSYRHGGETQYF